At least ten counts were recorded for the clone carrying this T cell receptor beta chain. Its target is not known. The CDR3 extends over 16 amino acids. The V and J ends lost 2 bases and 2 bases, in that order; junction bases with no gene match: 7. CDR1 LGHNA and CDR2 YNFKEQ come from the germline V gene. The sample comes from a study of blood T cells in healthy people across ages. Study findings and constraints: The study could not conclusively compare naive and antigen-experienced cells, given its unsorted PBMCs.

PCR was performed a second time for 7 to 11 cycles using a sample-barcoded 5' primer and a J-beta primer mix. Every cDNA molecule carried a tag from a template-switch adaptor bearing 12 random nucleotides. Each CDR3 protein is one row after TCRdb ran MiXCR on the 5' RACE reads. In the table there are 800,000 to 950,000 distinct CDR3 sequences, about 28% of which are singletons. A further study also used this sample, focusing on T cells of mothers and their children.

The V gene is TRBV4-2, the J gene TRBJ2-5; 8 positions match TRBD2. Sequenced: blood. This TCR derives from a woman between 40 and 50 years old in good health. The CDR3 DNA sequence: TGTGCCAGCAGCCAATCTCCGGGACTAGGACAAGAGACCCAGTACTTC. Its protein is CASSQSPGLGQETQYF.